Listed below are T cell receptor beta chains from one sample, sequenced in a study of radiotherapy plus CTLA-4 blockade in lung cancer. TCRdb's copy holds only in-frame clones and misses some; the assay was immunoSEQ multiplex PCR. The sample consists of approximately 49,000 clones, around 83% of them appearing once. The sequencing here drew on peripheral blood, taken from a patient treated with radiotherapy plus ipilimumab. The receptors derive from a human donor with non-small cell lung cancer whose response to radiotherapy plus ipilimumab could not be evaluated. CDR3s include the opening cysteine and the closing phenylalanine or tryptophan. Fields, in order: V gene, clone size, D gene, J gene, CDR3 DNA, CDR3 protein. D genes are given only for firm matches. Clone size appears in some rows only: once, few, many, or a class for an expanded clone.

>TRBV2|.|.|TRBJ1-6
TGTGCCAGCACCGCTCAGGGCAAGAATTCACCCCTCCACTTT
CASTAQGKNSPLHF
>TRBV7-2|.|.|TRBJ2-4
TGTGCCAGCAGCTTAGGGTACCAGGGGACCAAAAACATTCAGTACTTC
CASSLGYQGTKNIQYF
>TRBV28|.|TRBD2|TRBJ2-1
TGTGCCAGCAGCGAAGGGACTAGCGGGACAAATGAGCAGTTCTTC
CASSEGTSGTNEQFF
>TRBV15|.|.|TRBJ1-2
TGTGCCACCAGTCGCGGACAGAAATATGGCTACACCTTC
CATSRGQKYGYTF
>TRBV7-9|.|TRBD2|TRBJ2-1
TGTGCCAGCAGCCCAGGACTAGCTTATGAGCAGTTCTTC
CASSPGLAYEQFF
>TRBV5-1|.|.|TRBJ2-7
TGCGCCAGCAGCTTTTTAAGCCAGGGGAGTTACGAGCAGTACTTC
CASSFLSQGSYEQYF
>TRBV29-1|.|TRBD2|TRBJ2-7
TGCAGCGTTGCGCCTAGCGGGACCTACGAGCAGTACTTC
CSVAPSGTYEQYF
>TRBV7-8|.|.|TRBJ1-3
TGTGCCAGCAGCTCCTCCCGCTGGGCGGGAGATTCTGGAAACACCATATATTTT
CASSSSRWAGDSGNTIYF
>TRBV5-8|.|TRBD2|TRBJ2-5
TGTGCCAGCAGCTCCTTTGTAAGCGGGGTGGATTATAGTTCGGAGACCCAGTACTTC
CASSSFVSGVDYSSETQYF
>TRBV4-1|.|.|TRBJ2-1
TGCGCCAGCAGCCAAGATTCCCAGGCCGTCTCCTACAATGAGCAGTTCTTC
CASSQDSQAVSYNEQFF
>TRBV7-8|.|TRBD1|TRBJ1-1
TGTGCCAGCAGCCCGGACAGGAGGGAAGCTTTCTTT
CASSPDRREAFF
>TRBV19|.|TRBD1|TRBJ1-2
TGTGCCAGTAGTATAGTGACAGGGGGAGGCTACACCTTC
CASSIVTGGGYTF
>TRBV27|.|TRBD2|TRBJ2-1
TGTGCCAGCAGCCCTAGGGTAGCGGGAGGCTACAATGAGCAGTTCTTC
CASSPRVAGGYNEQFF
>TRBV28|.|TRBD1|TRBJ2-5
TGTGCCAGCAGTAGACAGGGGGTGGGAGAAGAGACCCAGTACTTC
CASSRQGVGEETQYF
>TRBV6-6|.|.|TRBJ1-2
TGTGCCAGCACTGCGACAGCTAACTATGGCTACACCTTC
CASTATANYGYTF
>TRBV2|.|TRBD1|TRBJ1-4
TGTGCCAGCAGTGAAGGTACAGGGGGAGAAAAACTGTTTTTT
CASSEGTGGEKLFF
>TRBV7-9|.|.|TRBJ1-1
TGTGCCAGCAGCTTAACGGGGGATAACACTGAAGCTTTCTTT
CASSLTGDNTEAFF
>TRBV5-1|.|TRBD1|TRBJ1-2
TGCGCCAGCAGCTCCGAACAGGGGGAGGGCTACACCTTC
CASSSEQGEGYTF
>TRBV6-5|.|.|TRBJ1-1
TGTGCCAGCAGTTACGCGGGTCTGGGTGAAGCTTTCTTT
CASSYAGLGEAFF
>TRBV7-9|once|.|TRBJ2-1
TGTGCCAGCAGCCCCGGACTAACCGATTACAATGAGCAGTTCTTC
CASSPGLTDYNEQFF
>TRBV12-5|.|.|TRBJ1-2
TGTGCTAGTGGTCTCCCTGGCTCTGGCTACACCTTC
CASGLPGSGYTF
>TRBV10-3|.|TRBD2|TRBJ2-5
TGTGCCATCAGTGACCTACTAGCGGGAGGAGAGACCCAGTACTTC
CAISDLLAGGETQYF
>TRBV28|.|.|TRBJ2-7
TGTGCCAGCAGTTTGTTTATGACAGAGCAGTACTTC
CASSLFMTEQYF
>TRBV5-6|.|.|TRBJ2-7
TGTGCCAGCAGCTTGCCTAATGGCAGGGTGTTATACGAGCAGTACTTC
CASSLPNGRVLYEQYF
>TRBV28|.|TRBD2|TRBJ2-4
TGTGCCAGCAGCCCCGGGGGGTTAGCGGGGGCCAAAAACATTCAGTACTTC
CASSPGGLAGAKNIQYF
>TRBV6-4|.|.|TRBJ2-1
TGTGCCAGCAGTGACCTAGCTACCGGGGGCAATGAGCAGTTCTTC
CASSDLATGGNEQFF